The present entry profiles one TCR beta chain with its context. Antigen specificity is unknown. As for time point: persistent/refractory GD, antithyroid drugs over 5 years with positive TRAb. Preparation of the TCR library used RNA extracted from PBMCs. The sample originates from a study of regulatory T cells in long-lasting Graves disease. Study-wide results and caveats: Shared public clonotypes totalled a few thousand in persistent patients, compared with approximately 970 in new patients. What was studied was peripheral blood only, and not thyroid tissue.

Arm-PCR of CDR3 regions and iRepertoire HTBI primers were used to build TCR beta libraries. In the original processing: Identified segments across samples numbered 60 or so TRBV and about 13 TRBJ. TCRdb itself ran the multiplex PCR reads through MiXCR, one entry per CDR3 protein. The V and J calls, along with clone size, are taken from TCRdb and not from the paper's own processing. The sample shows over 350,000 distinct CDR3 sequences, around 21% of them seen only once. The CDR3 length is 16 residues. Trimming took 0 bases from V and 4 from J; bases not matched to a gene: 6. Germline CDR1 reads LGHNA; CDR2 reads YSLEER.

This TCR came from a female donor with Graves disease. J is TRBJ2-1 and V is TRBV4-3, with 7 bases identical to TRBD2. This specimen consisted of peripheral blood mononuclear cells (PBMCs), obtained when the disease was refractory, from a patient treated with antithyroid drugs. The CDR3 region is CASSQDRGSAYNEQFF. CDR3 DNA: TGCGCCAGCAGCCAAGATCGCGGGAGCGCTTACAATGAGCAGTTCTTC.